This T cell receptor (beta chain) was found in a study of T cell responses to AZD1222 COVID-19 vaccine. This CDR3 is 14 amino acids long. With 6 bases clipped from V and 1 base from J, the junction kept 8 bases outside the gene matches. The germline gives CDR1 GTSNPN, CDR2 SVGIG (reference sequence). The repertoire was sequenced with immunoSEQ multiplex PCR; TCRdb's copy has only in-frame clones and lacks some. The table lists 90,000 to 120,000 clones, 80% to 95% of them singletons. The source was peripheral blood, collected 28 days after the second AZD1222 dose. The chain links TRBV30 to TRBJ2-5, with 7 bases that match TRBD1. The receptor comes from an adult who received the AZD1222 COVID-19 vaccine. CDR3 in DNA: TGTGCCTGCCTTCAGGGACAGCTCCAAGAGACCCAGTACTTC. Its protein is CACLQGQLQETQYF.